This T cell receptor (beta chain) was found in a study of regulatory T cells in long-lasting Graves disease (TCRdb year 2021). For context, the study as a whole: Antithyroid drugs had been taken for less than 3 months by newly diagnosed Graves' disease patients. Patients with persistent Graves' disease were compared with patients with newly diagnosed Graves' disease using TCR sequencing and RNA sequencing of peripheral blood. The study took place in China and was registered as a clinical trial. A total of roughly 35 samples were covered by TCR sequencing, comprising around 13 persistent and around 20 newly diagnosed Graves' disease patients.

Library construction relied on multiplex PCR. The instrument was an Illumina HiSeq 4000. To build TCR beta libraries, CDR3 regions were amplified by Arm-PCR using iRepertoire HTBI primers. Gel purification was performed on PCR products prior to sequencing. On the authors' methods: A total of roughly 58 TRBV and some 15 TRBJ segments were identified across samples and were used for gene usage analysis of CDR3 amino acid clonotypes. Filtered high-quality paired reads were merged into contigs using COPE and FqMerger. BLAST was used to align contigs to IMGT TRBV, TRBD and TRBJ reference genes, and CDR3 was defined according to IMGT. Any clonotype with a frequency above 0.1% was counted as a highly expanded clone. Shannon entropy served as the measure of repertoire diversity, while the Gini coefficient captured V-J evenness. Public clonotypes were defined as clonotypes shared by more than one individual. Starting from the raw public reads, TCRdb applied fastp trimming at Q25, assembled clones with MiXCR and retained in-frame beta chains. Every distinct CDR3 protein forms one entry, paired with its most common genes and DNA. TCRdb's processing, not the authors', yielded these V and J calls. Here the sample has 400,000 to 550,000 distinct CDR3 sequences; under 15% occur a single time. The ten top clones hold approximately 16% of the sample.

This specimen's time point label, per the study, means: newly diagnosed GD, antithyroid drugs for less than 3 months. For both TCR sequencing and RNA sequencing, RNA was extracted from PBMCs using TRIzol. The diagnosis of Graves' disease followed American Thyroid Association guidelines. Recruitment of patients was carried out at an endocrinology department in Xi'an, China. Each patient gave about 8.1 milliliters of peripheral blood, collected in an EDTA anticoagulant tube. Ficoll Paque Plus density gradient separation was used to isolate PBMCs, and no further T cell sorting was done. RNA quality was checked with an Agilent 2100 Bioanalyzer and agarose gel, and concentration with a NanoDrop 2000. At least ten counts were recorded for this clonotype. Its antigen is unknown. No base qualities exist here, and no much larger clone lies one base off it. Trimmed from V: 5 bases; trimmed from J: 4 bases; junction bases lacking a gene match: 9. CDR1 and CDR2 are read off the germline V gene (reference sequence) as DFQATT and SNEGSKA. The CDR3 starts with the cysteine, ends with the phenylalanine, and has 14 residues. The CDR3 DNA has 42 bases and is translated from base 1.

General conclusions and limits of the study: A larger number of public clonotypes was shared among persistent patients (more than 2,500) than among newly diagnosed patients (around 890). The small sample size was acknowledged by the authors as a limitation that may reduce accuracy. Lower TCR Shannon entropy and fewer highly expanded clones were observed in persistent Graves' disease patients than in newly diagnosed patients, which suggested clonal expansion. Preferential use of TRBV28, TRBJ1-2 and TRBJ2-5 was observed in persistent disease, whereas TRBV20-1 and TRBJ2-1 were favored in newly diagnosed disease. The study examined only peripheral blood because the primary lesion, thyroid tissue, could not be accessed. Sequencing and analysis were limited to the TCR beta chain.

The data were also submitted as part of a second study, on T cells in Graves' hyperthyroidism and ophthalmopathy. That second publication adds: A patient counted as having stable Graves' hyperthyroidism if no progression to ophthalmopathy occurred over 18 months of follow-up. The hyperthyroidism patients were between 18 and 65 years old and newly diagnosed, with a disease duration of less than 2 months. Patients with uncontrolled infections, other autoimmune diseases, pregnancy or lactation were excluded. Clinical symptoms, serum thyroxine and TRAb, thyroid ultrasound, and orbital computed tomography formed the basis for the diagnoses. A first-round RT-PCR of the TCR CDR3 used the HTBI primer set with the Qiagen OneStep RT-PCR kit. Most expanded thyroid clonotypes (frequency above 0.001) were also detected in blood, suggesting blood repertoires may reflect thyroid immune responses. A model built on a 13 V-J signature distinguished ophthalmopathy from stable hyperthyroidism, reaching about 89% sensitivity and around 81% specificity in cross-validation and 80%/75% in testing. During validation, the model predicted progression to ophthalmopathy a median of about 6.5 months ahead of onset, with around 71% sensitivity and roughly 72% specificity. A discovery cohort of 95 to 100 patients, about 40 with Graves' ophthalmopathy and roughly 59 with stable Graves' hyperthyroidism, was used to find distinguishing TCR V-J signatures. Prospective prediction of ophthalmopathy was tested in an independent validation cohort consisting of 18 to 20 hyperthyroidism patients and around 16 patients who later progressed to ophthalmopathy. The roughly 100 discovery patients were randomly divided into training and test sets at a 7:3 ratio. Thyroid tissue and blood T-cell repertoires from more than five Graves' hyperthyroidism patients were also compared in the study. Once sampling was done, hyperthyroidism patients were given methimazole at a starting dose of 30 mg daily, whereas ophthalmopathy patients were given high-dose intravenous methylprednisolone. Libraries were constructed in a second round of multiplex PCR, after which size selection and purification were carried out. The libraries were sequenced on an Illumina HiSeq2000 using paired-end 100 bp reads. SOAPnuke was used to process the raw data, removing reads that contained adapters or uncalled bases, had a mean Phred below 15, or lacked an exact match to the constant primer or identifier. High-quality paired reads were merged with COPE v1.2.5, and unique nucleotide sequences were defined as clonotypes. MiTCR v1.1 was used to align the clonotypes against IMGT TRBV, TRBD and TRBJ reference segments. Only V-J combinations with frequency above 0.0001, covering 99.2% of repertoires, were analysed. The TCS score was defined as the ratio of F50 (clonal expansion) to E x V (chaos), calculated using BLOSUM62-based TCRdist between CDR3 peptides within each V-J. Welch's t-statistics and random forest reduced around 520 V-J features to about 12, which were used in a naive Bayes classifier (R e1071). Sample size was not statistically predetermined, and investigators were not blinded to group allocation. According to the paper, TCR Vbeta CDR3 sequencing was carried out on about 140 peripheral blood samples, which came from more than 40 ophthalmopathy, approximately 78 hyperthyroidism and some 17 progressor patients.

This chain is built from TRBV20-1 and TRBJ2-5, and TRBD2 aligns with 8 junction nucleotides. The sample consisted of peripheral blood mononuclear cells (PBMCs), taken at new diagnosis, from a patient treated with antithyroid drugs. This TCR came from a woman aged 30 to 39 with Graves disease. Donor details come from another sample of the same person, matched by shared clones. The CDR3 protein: CSARQPGGGETQYF. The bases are TGCAGTGCTCGCCAGCCCGGGGGGGGAGAGACCCAGTACTTC.